The present TCR beta chain was sequenced within a study of Ad26.COV2.S vaccination and SARS-CoV-2 variants. The study's findings and limits: Participants in the vaccine arm had higher spike-specific TCR breadth; placebo recipients had lower. Quantification of TCR breadth and depth may have yielded underestimates of total T cell responses.

This CDR3 region has 14 residues. V dropped 4 bases and J dropped 4; count of bases not matched to a gene: 6. Germline V gene data show CDR1 as LGHDT and CDR2 as YNNKEL (reference sequence). In regard to this clone: What it binds is not known.

Indicated treatment: some 20 received Ad26.COV2.S at low or high dose, single or two shots; five or six received placebo; per-sample allocation not given. It was on day 63 after the first vaccine or placebo injection that samples were taken. Recruitment in Boston yielded a donor of adult age, 18-55 years. The vaccine delivered Wuhan-strain SARS-CoV-2 spike through an Ad26 vector. The repertoire was sequenced with immunoSEQ multiplex PCR; TCRdb's copy has only in-frame clones and lacks some. The table includes about 680,000 clones, 89% detected once. The sample here was peripheral blood, taken in a trial of Ad26.COV2.S vaccine versus placebo. This chain links TRBV3-1 (or the pseudogene TRBV3-2) with TRBJ1-1, with 7 bases that match TRBD1. The sequence was obtained from a person aged 18-65 years who received the Ad26.COV2.S COVID-19 vaccine or a placebo. CDR3 loop: CASSLTPGGTEAFF. The CDR3 region has the DNA TGTGCCAGCAGCCTAACCCCAGGGGGCACTGAAGCTTTCTTT.